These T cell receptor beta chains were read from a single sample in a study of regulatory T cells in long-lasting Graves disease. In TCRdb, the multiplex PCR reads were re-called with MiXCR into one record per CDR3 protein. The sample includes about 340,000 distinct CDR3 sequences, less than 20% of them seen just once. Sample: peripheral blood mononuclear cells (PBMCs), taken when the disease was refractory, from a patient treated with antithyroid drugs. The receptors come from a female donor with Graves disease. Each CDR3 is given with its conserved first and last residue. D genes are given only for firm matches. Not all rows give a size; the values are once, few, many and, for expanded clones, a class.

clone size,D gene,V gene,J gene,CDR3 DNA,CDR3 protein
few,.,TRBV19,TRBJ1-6,TGTGCCTCTGAGGGCCAGGGTCAGACACCCCTCCACTTT,CASEGQGQTPLHF
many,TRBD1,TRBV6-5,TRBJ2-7,TGTGCCAGCAGTTCGATGGGACAGGGATGGTCCGAGCAGTACTTC,CASSSMGQGWSEQYF
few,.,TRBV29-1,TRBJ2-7,TGCAGCGTTGGGACAAGACTAAGGGACGAGCAGTACTTC,CSVGTRLRDEQYF
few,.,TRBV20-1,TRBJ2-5,TGCAGTGCTAGAAACGCGCTCCAAGAGACCCAGTACTTC,CSARNALQETQYF
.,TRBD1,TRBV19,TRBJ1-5,TGTGCCAGTAGTCCCTCTAGTGGACAGGGACAGCATTTT,CASSPSSGQGQHF
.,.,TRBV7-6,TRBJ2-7,TGTGCCAGCAGCTTAGGTTCGGCCCTTGACTACGAGCAGTACTTC,CASSLGSALDYEQYF
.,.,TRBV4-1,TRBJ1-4,TGCGCCAGCAGCTTCAGGGTGTCTAATGAAAAACTGTTTTTT,CASSFRVSNEKLFF
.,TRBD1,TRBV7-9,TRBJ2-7,TGTGCCAGCAGCTTAGGGTCAGGGACAGCCACATACGAGCAGTACTTC,CASSLGSGTATYEQYF
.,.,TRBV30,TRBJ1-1,TGTGCCTGTCGGGAGCGTGAAGCTTTCTTT,CACREREAFF
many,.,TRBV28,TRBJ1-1,TGTGCCAGCAGTTTGGGGGGACTGAAGGGCTCTGAAGCTTTCTTT,CASSLGGLKGSEAFF
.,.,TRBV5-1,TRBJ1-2,TGCGCCAGCAGCTTGTTGGGGCCCCAATCCTCGGGGGGCTACACCTTC,CASSLLGPQSSGGYTF
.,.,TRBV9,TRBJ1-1,TGTGCCAGCAGTGGAGGGGGAGCGAACACTGAAGCTTTCTTT,CASSGGGANTEAFF
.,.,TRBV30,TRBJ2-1,TGTGCCTGGAGTCCGGGTAGCTCCTACAATGAGCAGTTCTTC,CAWSPGSSYNEQFF
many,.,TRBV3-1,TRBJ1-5,TGTGCCAGCAGCCAAGGGGCCAATCAGCCCCAGCATTTT,CASSQGANQPQHF
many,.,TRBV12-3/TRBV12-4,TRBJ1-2,TGTGCCAGCAGTTTAAAAGGATCGGGTTTCTATGGCTACACCTTC,CASSLKGSGFYGYTF
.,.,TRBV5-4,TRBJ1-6,TGTGCCAGCAAAGGATCTAACGAGGGCTTCTATAATTCACCCCTCCACTTT,CASKGSNEGFYNSPLHF
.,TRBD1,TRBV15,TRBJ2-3,TGTGCCACCAGTAGAAGACAGGGGGCAGATACGCAGTATTTT,CATSRRQGADTQYF